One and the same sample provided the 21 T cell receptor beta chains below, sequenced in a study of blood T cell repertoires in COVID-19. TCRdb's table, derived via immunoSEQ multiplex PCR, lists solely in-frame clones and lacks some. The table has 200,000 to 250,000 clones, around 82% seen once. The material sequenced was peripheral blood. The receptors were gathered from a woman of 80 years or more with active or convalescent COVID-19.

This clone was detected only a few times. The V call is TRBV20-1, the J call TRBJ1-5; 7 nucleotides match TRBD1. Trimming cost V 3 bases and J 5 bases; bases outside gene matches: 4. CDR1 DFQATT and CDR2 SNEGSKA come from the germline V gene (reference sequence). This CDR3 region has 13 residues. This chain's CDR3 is CSASKGGDQPQHF. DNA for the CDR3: TGCAGTGCTAGTAAAGGGGGCGATCAGCCCCAGCATTTT.

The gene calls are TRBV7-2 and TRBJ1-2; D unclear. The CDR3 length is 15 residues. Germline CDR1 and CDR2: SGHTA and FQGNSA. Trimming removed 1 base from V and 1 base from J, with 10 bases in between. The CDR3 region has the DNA TGTGCCAGCAGCTTAGGGATGTACTATAACTATGGCTACACCTTC. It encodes CASSLGMYYNYGYTF.

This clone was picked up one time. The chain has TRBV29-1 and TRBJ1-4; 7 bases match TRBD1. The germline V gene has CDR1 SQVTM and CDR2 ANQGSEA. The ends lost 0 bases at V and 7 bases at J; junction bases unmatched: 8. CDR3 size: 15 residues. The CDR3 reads CSVEDPRGHGEKLFF. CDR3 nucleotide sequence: TGCAGCGTTGAAGACCCAAGGGGGCACGGTGAAAAACTGTTTTTT.

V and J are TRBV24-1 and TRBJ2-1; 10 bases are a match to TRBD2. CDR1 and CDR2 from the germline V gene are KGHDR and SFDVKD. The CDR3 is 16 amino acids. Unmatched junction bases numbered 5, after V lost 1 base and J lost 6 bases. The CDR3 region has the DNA TGTGCCACCAGTGATTTACGGCTAGCGGGGGTCAATGAGCAGTTCTTC. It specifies CATSDLRLAGVNEQFF.

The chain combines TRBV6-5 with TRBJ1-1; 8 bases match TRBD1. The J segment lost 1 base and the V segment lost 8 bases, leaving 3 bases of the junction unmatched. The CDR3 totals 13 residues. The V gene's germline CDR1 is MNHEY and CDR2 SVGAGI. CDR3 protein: CASGQGQNTEAFF. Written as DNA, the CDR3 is TGTGCCAGCGGACAGGGTCAGAACACTGAAGCTTTCTTT.

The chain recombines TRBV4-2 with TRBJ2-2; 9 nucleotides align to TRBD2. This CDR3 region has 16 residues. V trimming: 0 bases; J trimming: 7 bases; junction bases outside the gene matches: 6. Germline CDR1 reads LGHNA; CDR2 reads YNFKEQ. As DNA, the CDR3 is TGTGCCAGCAGCCAAGAACGCGGGGGGGCGATCGGGGAGCTGTTTTTT. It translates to CASSQERGGAIGELFF.

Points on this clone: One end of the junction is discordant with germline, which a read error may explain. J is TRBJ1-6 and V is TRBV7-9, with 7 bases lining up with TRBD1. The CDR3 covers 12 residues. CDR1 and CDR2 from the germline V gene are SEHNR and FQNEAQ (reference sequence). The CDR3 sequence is CASSIARGPLHF. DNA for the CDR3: TGTGCCAGCAGCATAGCCAGGGGGCCCCTCCACTTT.

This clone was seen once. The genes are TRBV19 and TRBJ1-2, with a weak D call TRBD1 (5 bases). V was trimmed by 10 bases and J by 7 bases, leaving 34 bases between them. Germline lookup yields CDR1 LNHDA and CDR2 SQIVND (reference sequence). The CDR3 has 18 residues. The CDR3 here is CATKRGTSGTGLLGGYTF. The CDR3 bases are TGTGCCACCAAGCGGGGAACCTCCGGGACGGGGCTGTTGGGTGGCTACACCTTC.

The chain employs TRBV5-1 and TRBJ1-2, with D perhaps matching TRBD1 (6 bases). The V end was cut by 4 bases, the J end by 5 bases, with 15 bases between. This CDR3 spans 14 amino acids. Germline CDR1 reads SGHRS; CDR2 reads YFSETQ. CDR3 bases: TGCGCCAGCAGCGCATCTGGACAGCAGTATGGCTACACCTTC. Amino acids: CASSASGQQYGYTF.

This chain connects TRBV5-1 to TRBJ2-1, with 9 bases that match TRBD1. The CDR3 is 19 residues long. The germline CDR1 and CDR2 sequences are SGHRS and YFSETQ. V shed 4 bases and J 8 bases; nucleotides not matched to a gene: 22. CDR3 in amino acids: CASSQAPHSRDRANYEQFF. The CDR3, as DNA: TGCGCCAGCAGCCAAGCACCCCACTCCCGGGACAGGGCAAACTATGAGCAGTTCTTC.

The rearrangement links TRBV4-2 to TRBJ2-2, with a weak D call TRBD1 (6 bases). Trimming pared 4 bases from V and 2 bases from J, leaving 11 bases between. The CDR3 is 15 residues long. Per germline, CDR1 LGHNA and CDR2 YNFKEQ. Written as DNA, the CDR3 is TGTGCCAGCAGCCCGGGACACATAAACACCGGGGAGCTGTTTTTT. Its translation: CASSPGHINTGELFF.

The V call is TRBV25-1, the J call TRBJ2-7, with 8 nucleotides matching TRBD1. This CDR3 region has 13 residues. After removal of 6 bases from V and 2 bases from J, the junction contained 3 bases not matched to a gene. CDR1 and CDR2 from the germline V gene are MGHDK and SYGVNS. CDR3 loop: CASSLQGAYEQYF. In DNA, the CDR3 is TGTGCCAGCAGCTTACAGGGGGCCTACGAGCAGTACTTC.

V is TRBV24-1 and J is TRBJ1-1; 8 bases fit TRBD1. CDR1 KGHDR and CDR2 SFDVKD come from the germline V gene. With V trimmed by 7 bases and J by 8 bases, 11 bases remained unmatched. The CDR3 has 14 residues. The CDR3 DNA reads TGTGCCACCAGGGGGACAGGCCGGGAACCAGAAGCTTTCTTT. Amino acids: CATRGTGREPEAFF.

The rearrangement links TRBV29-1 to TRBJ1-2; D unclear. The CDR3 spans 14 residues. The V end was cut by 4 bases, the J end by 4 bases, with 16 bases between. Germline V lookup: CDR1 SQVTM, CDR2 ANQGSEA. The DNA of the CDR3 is TGCAGCGTTGTATCGGGTTTTGAGGGCTATGGCTACACCTTC. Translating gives CSVVSGFEGYGYTF.

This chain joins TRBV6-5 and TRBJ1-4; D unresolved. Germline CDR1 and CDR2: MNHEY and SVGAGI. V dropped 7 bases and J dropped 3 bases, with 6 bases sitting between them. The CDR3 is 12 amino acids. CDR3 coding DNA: TGTGCCAGCACGGGGTCTAATGAAAAACTGTTTTTT. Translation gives CASTGSNEKLFF.

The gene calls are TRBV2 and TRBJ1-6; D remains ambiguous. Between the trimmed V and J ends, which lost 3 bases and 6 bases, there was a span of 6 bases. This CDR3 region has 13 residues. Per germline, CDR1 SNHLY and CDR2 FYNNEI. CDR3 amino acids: CASSEEGNSPLHF. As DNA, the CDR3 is TGTGCCAGCAGTGAGGAGGGTAATTCACCCCTCCACTTT.

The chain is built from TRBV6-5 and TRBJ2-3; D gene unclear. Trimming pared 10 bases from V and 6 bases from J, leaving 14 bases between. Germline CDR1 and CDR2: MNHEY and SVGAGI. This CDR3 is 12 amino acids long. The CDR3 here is CAIKTLSDTQYF. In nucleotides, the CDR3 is TGTGCCATCAAGACTCTTTCCGATACGCAGTATTTT.

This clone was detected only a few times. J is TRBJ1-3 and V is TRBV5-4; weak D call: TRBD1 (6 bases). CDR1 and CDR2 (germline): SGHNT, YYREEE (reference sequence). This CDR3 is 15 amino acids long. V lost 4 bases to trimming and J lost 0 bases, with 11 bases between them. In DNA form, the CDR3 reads TGTGCCAGCAGCCCCGGACAGTCCTCTGGAAACACCATATATTTT. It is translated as CASSPGQSSGNTIYF.

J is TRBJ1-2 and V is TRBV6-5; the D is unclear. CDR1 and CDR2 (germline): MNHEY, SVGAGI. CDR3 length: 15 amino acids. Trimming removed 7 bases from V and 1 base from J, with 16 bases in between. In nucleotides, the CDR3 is TGTGCCAGCATCGAGACACAGACATTTAACTATGGCTACACCTTC. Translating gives CASIETQTFNYGYTF.

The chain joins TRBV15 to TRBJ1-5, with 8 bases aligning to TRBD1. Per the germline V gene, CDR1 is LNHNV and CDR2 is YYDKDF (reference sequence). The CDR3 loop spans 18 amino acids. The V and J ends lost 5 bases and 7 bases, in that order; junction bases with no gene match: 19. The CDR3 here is CATSLGRILNRGGQPQHF. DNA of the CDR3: TGTGCCACCAGCCTGGGGAGGATCTTAAACAGGGGGGGGCAGCCCCAGCATTTT.

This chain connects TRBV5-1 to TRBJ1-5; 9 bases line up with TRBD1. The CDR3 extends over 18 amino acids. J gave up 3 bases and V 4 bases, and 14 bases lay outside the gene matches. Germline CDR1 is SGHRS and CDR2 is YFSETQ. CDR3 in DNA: TGCGCCAGCAGCCCCGGGACAGGGAGTAGTGAACACAATCAGCCCCAGCATTTT. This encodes CASSPGTGSSEHNQPQHF. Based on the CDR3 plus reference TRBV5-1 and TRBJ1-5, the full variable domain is KAGVTQTPRYLIKTRGQQVTLSCSPISGHRSVSWYQQTPGQGLQFLFEYFSETQRNKGNFPGRFSGRQFSNSRSEMNVSTLELGDSALYLCASSPGTGSSEHNQPQHFGDGTRLSIL.